The 28 T cell receptor beta chains below all came from one sample that was sequenced in a study of PD-1 blockade in classical Hodgkin lymphoma. Using immunoSEQ multiplex PCR, the repertoire was profiled, and TCRdb retains in-frame clones only, with some absent. The table shows tens of thousands of clones, with 83% occurring only once. The time point: cycle 4 day 1 (C4D1), after five to seven weeks of nivolumab. Every single patient, without exception, relapsed after autologous stem cell transplantation, and brentuximab vedotin exposure varied. Sequencing used peripheral blood mononuclear cells (PBMCs), obtained before the fourth cycle of nivolumab. The source of these receptors is a human donor with classical Hodgkin lymphoma.

This clone was seen more than once but under ten times. The chain carries TRBV4-1 and TRBJ2-7; D unclear. The CDR3 has 14 amino acids. Trimming left V 1 base short and J 4 bases short, with 11 bases between. The germline V gene has CDR1 MGHRA and CDR2 YSYEKL. The CDR3 DNA follows: TGCGCCAGCAGCCAAGCTGACACAGCATACGAGCAGTACTTC. Residues: CASSQADTAYEQYF.

CDR3 sequence: CASSTGMGTEAFF. The DNA for the CDR3 is TGTGCCAGCAGTACAGGGATGGGCACTGAAGCTTTCTTT. This chain links TRBV2 with TRBJ1-1; TRBD1 is a possible D gene (6 bases). Germline loops: CDR1 SNHLY, CDR2 FYNNEI. V was trimmed by 5 bases and J by 4 bases, leaving 11 bases between them. CDR3 length: 13 residues.

The CDR3 coding sequence is TGTGCCAGCAGCCCGACCGGGGAGACCCAGTACTTC. Amino acids: CASSPTGETQYF. The genes are TRBV11-2 and TRBJ2-5; no clear D. The germline V and J ends were trimmed by 5 bases and 5 bases, with 9 bases remaining between them. CDR1 is SGHAT and CDR2 is FQNNGV in the germline V gene. This CDR3 has 12 residues.

The chain employs TRBV5-4 and TRBJ2-1; D not resolved. The CDR3 is 14 amino acids. Looked up from germline, CDR1 is SGHNT and CDR2 is YYREEE (reference sequence). Trimming cost V 4 bases and J 9 bases, with 17 bases left between them. The CDR3 spells CASSPRGPTAEQFF. DNA of the CDR3: TGTGCCAGCAGCCCCCGCGGTCCTACGGCTGAGCAGTTCTTC.

The CDR3 region is CAISGLGEQYF. The CDR3 nucleotides read TGTGCCATCAGTGGATTGGGGGAGCAGTACTTC. The V gene is TRBV10-3, the J gene TRBJ2-7; D not resolved. There are 11 residues in the CDR3. The ends were cut back, 4 bases at V and 7 bases at J, with 8 bases in the middle. The germline V gene has CDR1 ENHRY and CDR2 SYGVKD.

The gene calls are TRBV30 and TRBJ2-7; the D is unclear. V was pared by 0 bases and J by 3 bases, with 6 bases between. CDR1 and CDR2 (germline): GTSNPN, SVGIG (reference sequence). The CDR3 consists of 12 residues. CDR3 loop: CAWSVRDYEQYF. The CDR3 DNA is TGTGCCTGGAGTGTACGCGACTACGAGCAGTACTTC.

This chain uses TRBV5-4 with TRBJ2-5; tentatively, D is TRBD1 or TRBD2 (5 bases each). This CDR3 comprises 15 residues. Germline V CDR1 and CDR2: SGHNT, YYREEE (reference sequence). Deletions cut 9 bases from V and 4 bases from J, with 22 bases between. The CDR3 DNA follows: TGTGCCACACGCCGGGACCCCGCTCGTGGAGAGACCCAGTACTTC. Translated: CATRRDPARGETQYF.

The chain recombines TRBV25-1 with TRBJ2-2; D not resolved. V lost 3 bases and J lost 3, with 14 bases in between. Germline lookup yields CDR1 MGHDK and CDR2 SYGVNS. This CDR3 is 16 amino acids long. In DNA, the CDR3 is TGTGCCAGCAGTGACTACAACCCCCCAGACACCGGGGAGCTGTTTTTT. Protein: CASSDYNPPDTGELFF.

This clone was observed a few times. The chain's CDR3 is CAISAVGTRETQYF. The CDR3 DNA is TGTGCCATCAGTGCCGTTGGGACTAGGGAGACCCAGTACTTC. The rearrangement joins TRBV10-3 to TRBJ2-5; 8 bases are a match to TRBD2. The germline V gene encodes CDR1 ENHRY and CDR2 SYGVKD. V lost 4 bases, J lost 5 bases, and 6 bases stayed unmatched. This CDR3 has 14 residues.

J is TRBJ2-1 and V is TRBV5-6; 10 bases are shared with TRBD2. The V gene end was trimmed by 4 bases and the J gene end by 4 bases; junction bases not matched to a gene: 8. CDR3 length: 16 residues. Germline CDR1 is SGHDT and CDR2 is YYEEEE. Here the CDR3 DNA reads TGTGCCAGCAGCCCCGGACTAGCGGAGAAGTACAATGAGCAGTTCTTC. This sequence encodes CASSPGLAEKYNEQFF. Supplemented by reference TRBV5-6 and TRBJ2-1, the full variable domain reads DAGVTQSPTHLIKTRGQQVTLRCSPKSGHDTVSWYQQALGQGPQFIFQYYEEEERQRGNFPDRFSGHQFPNYSSELNVNALLLGDSALYLCASSPGLAEKYNEQFFGPGTRLTVL.

The chain employs TRBV11-2 and TRBJ2-7; D possibly corresponds to TRBD2 (7 bases). The CDR3 extends over 15 amino acids. CDR1 and CDR2 from the germline V gene are SGHAT and FQNNGV. Trimming took off 0 bases at V and 2 bases at J, with 11 bases between the two ends. CDR3 amino acids: CASSLEERDTYEQYF. Written as DNA, the CDR3 is TGTGCCAGCAGCTTAGAGGAGCGGGACACCTACGAGCAGTACTTC.

The chain couples TRBV7-2 to TRBJ1-1, with a weak D call TRBD1 (5 bases). The CDR3 is 13 residues long. Germline V gene sequence: CDR1 SGHTA, CDR2 FQGNSA. Trimming cost V 5 bases and J 4 bases, with 11 bases left between them. CDR3 residues: CASSLGVGTEAFF. The CDR3 DNA is TGTGCCAGCAGCCTAGGGGTGGGCACTGAAGCTTTCTTT.

The J gene is TRBJ2-1, the V gene TRBV7-3; D is uncertain. Germline values: CDR1 SGHTA, CDR2 FQGTGA. Trimming pared 0 bases from V and 10 bases from J, leaving 16 bases between. The length of the CDR3 is 15 residues. In DNA, the CDR3 is TGTGCCAGCAGCTTAACGCTCGGGTTCGGTGAAGAGCAGTTCTTC. Protein: CASSLTLGFGEEQFF.

The rearrangement uses TRBV2 and TRBJ2-7; perhaps TRBD1 as D (6 bases). Trimming pared 6 bases from V and 0 bases from J, leaving 9 bases between. The CDR3 runs to 13 residues. From germline, CDR1 is SNHLY and CDR2 FYNNEI. CDR3 sequence reads: CASSRDNSYEQYF. The DNA for the CDR3 is TGTGCCAGCAGCCGGGACAACTCCTACGAGCAGTACTTC.

This clone was picked up a small number of times. This chain connects TRBV19 to TRBJ1-1, with D maybe TRBD1 (5 bases). CDR1 LNHDA and CDR2 SQIVND come from the germline V gene (reference sequence). The CDR3 totals 14 residues. V was cut by 3 bases and J by 1 base, with 9 bases left in between. In nucleotides, the CDR3 is TGTGCCAGTAGTATGGGGCAGGCGAACACTGAAGCTTTCTTT. It specifies CASSMGQANTEAFF.

This clone was seen a few times. The rearrangement links TRBV7-2 to TRBJ1-2; 7 bases are shared with TRBD1. The trim removed 2 bases at V and 5 bases at J, leaving 5 bases unmatched. The germline V gene encodes CDR1 SGHTA and CDR2 FQGNSA. CDR3 length equals 14 residues. CDR3 region: CASSLNAGGYGYTF. CDR3 nucleotide sequence: TGTGCCAGCAGCTTAAATGCAGGGGGATATGGCTACACCTTC.

The chain carries TRBV5-1 and TRBJ1-2, with 11 nucleotides matching TRBD1. The trim removed 4 bases at V and 9 bases at J, leaving 8 bases unmatched. CDR1 and CDR2 (germline): SGHRS, YFSETQ. The CDR3 totals 14 residues. In DNA form, the CDR3 reads TGCGCCAGCAGCCTCGGACAGGGGGCGAGGCGCTACACCTTC. Its translation: CASSLGQGARRYTF.

This clone was picked up a small number of times. The rearrangement uses TRBV6-1 and TRBJ2-7; TRBD2 matches 7 bases. The germline V gene has CDR1 MNHNS and CDR2 SASEGT. The J segment lost 1 base and the V segment lost 0 bases, leaving 3 bases of the junction unmatched. This CDR3 region has 15 residues. The chain's CDR3 is CASSEAWGGSYEQYF. CDR3 nucleotides: TGTGCCAGCAGTGAAGCGTGGGGGGGGTCCTACGAGCAGTACTTC.

The chain links TRBV19 to TRBJ1-3; D unclear. Per the germline V gene, CDR1 is LNHDA and CDR2 is SQIVND (reference sequence). This CDR3 is built from 13 residues. With 10 bases removed from V and 4 bases from J, the gap between germline ends came to 14 bases. CDR3 in amino acids: CATQDLSGNTIYF. The CDR3 nucleotides are TGTGCCACCCAGGACCTTTCGGGAAACACCATATATTTT.

V usage is TRBV6-4 and J usage is TRBJ2-7; tentatively, D is TRBD2 (6 bases). The germline gives CDR1 MRHNA, CDR2 SNTAGT. Deletions cut 3 bases from V and 2 bases from J, with 14 bases between. The CDR3 is 15 residues long. CDR3: CASSERASGAYEQYF. Written as DNA, the CDR3 is TGTGCCAGCAGTGAAAGGGCCTCGGGGGCCTACGAGCAGTACTTC.

The chain uses TRBV5-8 and TRBJ2-7; 10 nucleotides align to TRBD1. The CDR3 totals 16 residues. V gave up 4 bases and J gave up 1 base; unmatched junction bases: 8. Germline assignment: CDR1 SGHTS and CDR2 YDEGEE. The CDR3 here is CASSDPGQGWSYEQYF. The CDR3 nucleotides read TGTGCCAGCAGCGACCCGGGACAGGGGTGGTCCTACGAGCAGTACTTC.

This chain uses TRBV5-6 with TRBJ2-1; TRBD2 aligns across 12 bases. Germline V CDR1 and CDR2: SGHDT, YYEEEE. The CDR3 totals 17 residues. The junction had 1 base not matched to a gene; V was cut back by 0 bases and J by 0 bases. The CDR3, as DNA: TGTGCCAGCAGCTTGGAACTAGCGGGAGGCTCCTACAATGAGCAGTTCTTC. This codes for CASSLELAGGSYNEQFF. The full variable domain, completed using reference TRBV5-6 and TRBJ2-1, is DAGVTQSPTHLIKTRGQQVTLRCSPKSGHDTVSWYQQALGQGPQFIFQYYEEEERQRGNFPDRFSGHQFPNYSSELNVNALLLGDSALYLCASSLELAGGSYNEQFFGPGTRLTVL.

The rearrangement uses TRBV7-8 and TRBJ2-3; 13 positions match TRBD2. Germline assignment: CDR1 SGHVS and CDR2 FQNEAQ. J gave up 7 bases and V 6 bases, and 10 bases lay outside the gene matches. The CDR3 sequence is 16 residues long. In nucleotides, the CDR3 is TGTGCCAGCAGACCGGGACTAGCGGGAACAATGAATACGCAGTATTTT. Its protein is CASRPGLAGTMNTQYF.

The chain employs TRBV30 and TRBJ1-1; possible D gene TRBD1, 5 bases. The CDR3 totals 14 residues. Per germline, CDR1 GTSNPN and CDR2 SVGIG (reference sequence). Deletions cut 0 bases from V and 4 bases from J, with 12 bases between. CDR3 residues: CAWSVQARSTEAFF. The CDR3 nucleotides are TGTGCCTGGAGTGTACAGGCAAGAAGCACTGAAGCTTTCTTT. The variable domain in full, completed from reference TRBV30 and TRBJ1-1, reads SQTIHQWPATLVQPVGSPLSLECTVEGTSNPNLYWYRQAAGRGLQLLFYSVGIGQISSEVPQNLSASRPQDRQFILSSKKLLLSDSGFYLCAWSVQARSTEAFFGQGTRLTVV.

The gene calls are TRBV4-1 and TRBJ2-1, with 7 bases that match TRBD2. This CDR3 region has 16 residues. Germline CDR1 and CDR2: MGHRA and YSYEKL. Trimming at V came to 1 base and at J to 2 bases, leaving 5 bases not matched to a gene. CDR3 sequence (DNA): TGCGCCAGCAGCCAAGGGGGCGGGAGAACCTACAATGAGCAGTTCTTC. The encoded protein is CASSQGGGRTYNEQFF.

The J gene is TRBJ2-5, the V gene TRBV27; perhaps TRBD2 as D (6 bases). Germline CDR1 MNHEY, CDR2 SMNVEV (reference sequence). The CDR3 is 12 amino acids. Between the trimmed V and J ends, which lost 4 bases and 5 bases, there was a span of 8 bases. CDR3 amino acids: CASSWGGETQYF. Here the CDR3 DNA reads TGTGCCAGCAGTTGGGGAGGTGAGACCCAGTACTTC.

This rearrangement joins TRBV2 to TRBJ2-1; tentatively, D is TRBD1 or TRBD2 (7 bases each). This CDR3 has 14 amino acids. Trimming cost V 10 bases and J 7 bases, with 20 bases left between them. CDR1 SNHLY and CDR2 FYNNEI come from the germline V gene. Here the CDR3 DNA reads TGTGCCACCCTAGAGTGGGAGGGGGCGAATGAGCAGTTCTTC. It encodes CATLEWEGANEQFF. The entire variable domain, with the rest obtained from reference TRBV2 and TRBJ2-1, is as follows: EPEVTQTPSHQVTQMGQEVILRCVPISNHLYFYWYRQILGQKVEFLVSFYNNEISEKSEIFDDQFSVERPDGSNFTLKIRSTKLEDSAMYFCATLEWEGANEQFFGPGTRLTVL.

This chain joins TRBV14 and TRBJ1-4; TRBD1 aligns across 7 bases. V lost 1 base to trimming and J lost 0 bases; unmatched junction nucleotides: 5. Germline CDR1 reads SGHDN; CDR2 reads FVKESK. This CDR3 comprises 17 residues. In DNA, the CDR3 is TGTGCCAGCAGCCAAGGAGGGGGCGGGCCAACTAATGAAAAACTGTTTTTT. As protein: CASSQGGGGPTNEKLFF. Complete variable domain (other parts from reference TRBV14 and TRBJ1-4): EAGVTQFPSHSVIEKGQTVTLRCDPISGHDNLYWYRRVMGKEIKFLLHFVKESKQDESGMPNNRFLAERTGGTYSTLKVQPAELEDSGVYFCASSQGGGGPTNEKLFFGSGTQLSVL.